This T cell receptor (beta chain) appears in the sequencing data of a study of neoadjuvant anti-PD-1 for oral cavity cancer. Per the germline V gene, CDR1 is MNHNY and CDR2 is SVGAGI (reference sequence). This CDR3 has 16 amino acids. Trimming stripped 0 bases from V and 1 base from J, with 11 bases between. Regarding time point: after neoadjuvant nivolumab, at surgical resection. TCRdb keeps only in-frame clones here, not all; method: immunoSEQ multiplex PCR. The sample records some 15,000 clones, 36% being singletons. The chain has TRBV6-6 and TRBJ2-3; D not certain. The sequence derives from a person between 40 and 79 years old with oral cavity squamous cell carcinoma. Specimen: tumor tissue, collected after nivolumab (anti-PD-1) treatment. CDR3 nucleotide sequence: TGTGCCAGCAGTTACTCGAAATTGTCAGGCACAGATACGCAGTATTTT. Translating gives CASSYSKLSGTDTQYF.